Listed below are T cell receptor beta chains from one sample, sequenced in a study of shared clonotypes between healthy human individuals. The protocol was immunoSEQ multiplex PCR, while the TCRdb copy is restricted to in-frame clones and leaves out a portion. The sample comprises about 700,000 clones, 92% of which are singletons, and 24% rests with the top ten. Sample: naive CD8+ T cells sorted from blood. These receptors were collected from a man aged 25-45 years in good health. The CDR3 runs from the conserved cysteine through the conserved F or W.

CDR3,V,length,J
CASSLLPLKGTWFF,TRBV27,14,TRBJ2-1
CSVVTSGFSRDSYEQYF,TRBV29-1,17,TRBJ2-7
CASSLTGDTQYF,TRBV5-1,12,TRBJ2-3
CASSFADREYEQYF,TRBV5-4,14,TRBJ2-7
CATSSTSGSYNEQFF,TRBV15,15,TRBJ2-1
CASSFSGPYNEQFF,TRBV5-1,14,TRBJ2-1
CASSLDGNEQFF,TRBV7-9,12,TRBJ2-1
CATLPDPYNEQFF,TRBV2,13,TRBJ2-1
CASSLEGFEKLFF,TRBV7-6,13,TRBJ1-4
CASGYSNQPQHF,TRBV28,12,TRBJ1-5
CASSLEGGRTGWSPNTGELFF,TRBV5-1,21,TRBJ2-2
CASAAAEKKYEQYF,TRBV6-6,14,TRBJ2-7
CASSPDALGYEQYF,TRBV2,14,TRBJ2-7
CASSLEGVGVNEQFF,TRBV6-4,15,TRBJ2-1
CASSLNWNEQFF,TRBV28,12,TRBJ2-1
CSVVSGTGFTYEQYF,TRBV29-1,15,TRBJ2-7
CASSEVAGASYMYQETQYF,TRBV10-2,19,TRBJ2-5
CASSWGLADYEQYF,TRBV7-2,14,TRBJ2-7
CASSVDGNEQFF,TRBV9,12,TRBJ2-1
CASSQGQGVGEQYF,TRBV4-1,14,TRBJ2-7
CASSQTSGRHYEQYF,TRBV4-1,15,TRBJ2-7
CSVEDGADTNYGYTF,TRBV29-1,15,TRBJ1-2
CASTPMGGANEQFF,TRBV27,14,TRBJ2-1
CASSQTQGGAQYF,TRBV4-1,13,TRBJ2-7
CASSLAGLLYEQYF,TRBV7-8,14,TRBJ2-7
CASSFRGTLDTQYF,TRBV27,14,TRBJ2-3
CASSAGTDLNEKLFF,TRBV2,15,TRBJ1-4
CASTTFAGRYEQYF,TRBV27,14,TRBJ2-7
CATSREIHGEDGYTF,TRBV15,15,TRBJ1-2
CSVEEHGGELFF,TRBV29-1,12,TRBJ2-2
CASSFTHPPADNEQFF,TRBV27,16,TRBJ2-1
CASSLDRTGISYEQYF,TRBV11-2,16,TRBJ2-7
CASSDGTGFF,TRBV2,10,TRBJ2-1
CASSASGSAPNSYNEQFF,TRBV9,18,TRBJ2-1
CAWNGGIANEQFF,TRBV30,13,TRBJ2-1
CASSLGAQGNEKLFF,TRBV7-9,15,TRBJ1-4
CASSTLIYEQFF,TRBV11-2,12,TRBJ2-1
CASSSAGLAGGPGETQYF,TRBV7-9,18,TRBJ2-5
CASSLTSGSTGELFF,TRBV7-3,15,TRBJ2-2
CASSINREETQYF,TRBV6-5,13,TRBJ2-5
CASRPGTVDSNQPQHF,TRBV28,16,TRBJ1-5
CASSLGPSGSTLYNEQFF,TRBV7-3,18,TRBJ2-1
CASSVEKRDPNTEAFF,TRBV9,16,TRBJ1-1
CASSGKTSGYLSYEQYF,TRBV6-1,17,TRBJ2-7
CASWIQGAGEQFF,TRBV5-4,13,TRBJ2-1
CASSPQPGTTDTQYF,TRBV4-1,15,TRBJ2-3
CASSPPRVGSENIQYF,TRBV7-9,16,TRBJ2-4
CASGWSGDSYNEQFF,TRBV2,15,TRBJ2-1
CASSSDSNTEAFF,TRBV5-1,13,TRBJ1-1
CASSYWDRGVYGYTF,TRBV6-6,15,TRBJ1-2
CASSLGLAGGEQYF,TRBV5-6,14,TRBJ2-7